Listed here are 22 T cell receptor beta chains from one sample, sequenced in a study of blood T cell repertoires in COVID-19. The method was immunoSEQ multiplex PCR; TCRdb's version includes in-frame clones alone and lacks a portion of them. The table includes around 100,000 clones, 80% to 85% detected once. Sequenced input: peripheral blood. Receptors originate from a man between 65 and 85 years old with active or convalescent COVID-19.

The genes are TRBV6-2 or TRBV6-3 and TRBJ2-5; D not certain. This CDR3 has 14 amino acids. In germline, CDR1 is MNHEY, CDR2 SVGEGT. V was clipped by 5 bases and J by 5 bases, with 15 bases between them. This CDR3 reads CASSPSLSAETQYF. CDR3 nucleotide sequence: TGTGCCAGCAGTCCATCCTTGAGCGCGGAGACCCAGTACTTC.

The V call is TRBV11-2, the J call TRBJ1-6, with D perhaps matching TRBD1 (6 bases). Trimming pared 5 bases from V and 7 bases from J, leaving 15 bases between. This CDR3 region has 15 residues. CDR1 is SGHAT and CDR2 is FQNNGV in the germline V gene. CDR3 nucleotides: TGTGCCAGCAGCGGAGAAACAGGGAGCAATTCACCCCTCCACTTT. Protein: CASSGETGSNSPLHF.

The chain is built from TRBV14 and TRBJ1-1; 9 bases are a match to TRBD1. The CDR3 sequence is 14 residues long. Germline-derived CDR1 and CDR2 are SGHDN and FVKESK. The V and J ends lost 3 bases and 1 base, in that order; junction bases with no gene match: 0. The CDR3 bases are TGTGCCAGCAGCCAGGGACAGGGGAACACTGAAGCTTTCTTT. Amino acid sequence: CASSQGQGNTEAFF.

This rearrangement joins TRBV2 to TRBJ2-7; 9 bases are shared with TRBD1. V shed 6 bases, J shed 0 bases, and the junction held 3 bases outside the gene matches. This CDR3 is built from 14 residues. The germline gives CDR1 SNHLY, CDR2 FYNNEI. The CDR3 sequence: CASRRQGVSYEQYF. The CDR3 DNA reads TGTGCCAGCAGGCGACAGGGGGTCTCCTACGAGCAGTACTTC.

The CDR3 spells CASSLVSDTQYF. CDR3 coding DNA: TGTGCCAGCAGCTTAGTGTCGGATACGCAGTATTTT. The chain couples TRBV7-3 to TRBJ2-3, with D hard to call. V was clipped by 2 bases and J by 6 bases, with 6 bases between them. This CDR3 contains 12 residues. CDR1 is SGHTA, CDR2 FQGTGA, per germline.

The V and J genes are TRBV7-2 and TRBJ2-5; D perhaps matches TRBD1 (6 bases). Trimming removed 1 base at V and 2 bases at J, with 11 bases between. Germline V lookup: CDR1 SGHTA, CDR2 FQGNSA. This CDR3 spans 15 amino acids. This CDR3 reads CASSLDQGRQETQYF. The CDR3 nucleotides read TGTGCCAGCAGCTTAGATCAGGGGCGACAAGAGACCCAGTACTTC.

J is TRBJ1-6 and V is TRBV6-5; unclear D gene. V lost 9 bases, J lost 0 bases, and 9 bases lay in between. The CDR3 consists of 14 residues. The germline CDR1 and CDR2 sequences are MNHEY and SVGAGI. The CDR3 DNA follows: TGTGCCAGTTGCCTAAACTCCTATAATTCACCCCTCCACTTT. Amino acids: CASCLNSYNSPLHF.

V is TRBV15 and J is TRBJ1-3, with D unclear. Per germline, CDR1 LNHNV and CDR2 YYDKDF (reference sequence). Deletions cut 9 bases from V and 2 bases from J, with 14 bases between. The CDR3 is 14 residues long. CDR3 nucleotides: TGTGCCACTTTGGAGATGAAGGCTGGAAACACCATATATTTT. Translating gives CATLEMKAGNTIYF.

The rearrangement links TRBV29-1 to TRBJ1-1; D not resolved. The length of the CDR3 is 12 residues. V was clipped by 5 bases and J by 1 base, with 8 bases between them. Germline V gene sequence: CDR1 SQVTM, CDR2 ANQGSEA. The CDR3 spells CSVQRGNTEAFF. In DNA, the CDR3 is TGCAGCGTTCAGCGGGGGAACACTGAAGCTTTCTTT. The variable domain in full, with the rest retrieved from reference TRBV29-1 and TRBJ1-1, is SAVISQKPSRDICQRGTSLTIQCQVDSQVTMMFWYRQQPGQSLTLIATANQGSEATYESGFVIDKFPISRPNLTFSTLTVSNMSPEDSSIYLCSVQRGNTEAFFGQGTRLTVV.

This clone has only a few counts. V and J are TRBV19 and TRBJ1-2, with a possible D match to TRBD1 (6 bases). V was shortened by 3 bases and J by 7 bases, with 12 bases between the two germline ends. The CDR3 runs 13 residues. Germline CDR1 is LNHDA and CDR2 is SQIVND (reference sequence). The CDR3 region has the DNA TGTGCCAGTAGTATCACACAGGGTAGTGGCTACACCTTC. It specifies CASSITQGSGYTF.

This rearrangement joins TRBV19 to TRBJ2-7; possible D gene TRBD2, 5 bases. With 5 bases removed from V and 2 bases from J, the gap between germline ends came to 13 bases. The CDR3 contains 14 residues. CDR1 LNHDA and CDR2 SQIVND come from the germline V gene (reference sequence). The DNA for the CDR3 is TGTGCCAGTAGTTCCCGGACTGACGCCTACGAGCAGTACTTC. This codes for CASSSRTDAYEQYF. Variable domain in full (rest from reference TRBV19 and TRBJ2-7): DGGITQSPKYLFRKEGQNVTLSCEQNLNHDAMYWYRQDPGQGLRLIYYSQIVNDFQKGDIAEGYSVSREKKESFPLTVTSAQKNPTAFYLCASSSRTDAYEQYFGPGTRLTVT.

J is TRBJ1-4 and V is TRBV7-9, with D possibly TRBD1 on 5 matching bases. Trimming stripped 5 bases from V and 8 bases from J, with 12 bases between. This CDR3 has 13 amino acids. Germline V CDR1 and CDR2: SEHNR, FQNEAQ (reference sequence). The CDR3, as DNA: TGTGCCAGCAGCCGGGGGGTGGCCGAAAAACTGTTTTTT. Protein product: CASSRGVAEKLFF.

The chain combines TRBV29-1 with TRBJ2-1, with TRBD2 identical over 9 bases. V was clipped by 7 bases and J by 7 bases; unmatched bases: 17. Germline values: CDR1 SQVTM, CDR2 ANQGSEA. This CDR3 contains 16 residues. The CDR3 protein is CSARGSASGVGNEQFF. The CDR3 DNA sequence: TGCAGCGCCCGCGGGAGTGCTAGCGGGGTGGGTAATGAGCAGTTCTTC.

The chain couples TRBV29-1 to TRBJ1-5; possible D gene TRBD1, 6 bases. Germline V lookup: CDR1 SQVTM, CDR2 ANQGSEA. CDR3 length: 17 residues. Between the trimmed V and J ends, which lost 1 base and 2 bases, there was a span of 18 bases. DNA for the CDR3: TGCAGCGTTGAAGCGACAGGAAGGGGTTTTTGCAATCAGCCCCAGCATTTT. Protein sequence: CSVEATGRGFCNQPQHF.

CDR3 amino acids: CASSLKPSTEAFF. In DNA, the CDR3 is TGTGCCAGCAGTTTAAAGCCGAGCACTGAAGCTTTCTTT. This chain joins TRBV28 and TRBJ1-1; D is ambiguous. CDR1 MDHEN and CDR2 SYDVKM come from the germline V gene. The CDR3 is 13 amino acids. Trimming removed 2 bases at V and 4 bases at J, with 8 bases between. Complete variable domain (other parts from reference TRBV28 and TRBJ1-1): DVKVTQSSRYLVKRTGEKVFLECVQDMDHENMFWYRQDPGLGLRLIYFSYDVKMKEKGDIPEGYSVSREKKERFSLILESASTNQTSMYLCASSLKPSTEAFFGQGTRLTVV.

This chain connects TRBV2 to TRBJ1-1; D is uncertain. This CDR3 region has 11 residues. Per the germline V gene, CDR1 is SNHLY and CDR2 is FYNNEI. Trimming shortened V by 6 bases and J by 7 bases, and 9 bases separated the two germline ends. The CDR3 nucleotides are TGTGCCAGCAGCGTATTATATGAAGCTTTCTTT. Its translation: CASSVLYEAFF. Using reference TRBV2 and TRBJ1-1 for the parts outside the CDR3, the full variable domain is EPEVTQTPSHQVTQMGQEVILRCVPISNHLYFYWYRQILGQKVEFLVSFYNNEISEKSEIFDDQFSVERPDGSNFTLKIRSTKLEDSAMYFCASSVLYEAFFGQGTRLTVV.

This chain uses TRBV3-1 (or the pseudogene TRBV3-2) with TRBJ2-5, with 12 nucleotides matching TRBD2. This CDR3 region has 14 residues. After removal of 7 bases from V and 4 bases from J, the junction contained 4 bases not matched to a gene. Germline V gene lookup returns CDR1 LGHDT and CDR2 YNNKEL (reference sequence). The CDR3 DNA follows: TGTGCCAGCAAGCTAGCGGGGGGGCGAGAGACCCAGTACTTC. This encodes CASKLAGGRETQYF.

This rearrangement joins TRBV5-1 to TRBJ2-2, with 7 bases identical to TRBD2. After removal of 4 bases from V and 5 bases from J, the junction contained 8 bases not matched to a gene. The CDR3 consists of 15 residues. In germline, CDR1 is SGHRS, CDR2 YFSETQ. CDR3 nucleotide sequence: TGCGCCAGCAGCATTCGGACGGGGGGTACCGGGGAGCTGTTTTTT. It yields the protein CASSIRTGGTGELFF.

V and J are TRBV6-5 and TRBJ1-6; 9 bases fit TRBD1. The CDR3 is 16 residues long. In germline, CDR1 is MNHEY, CDR2 SVGAGI. V lost 2 bases, J lost 10 bases, and 9 bases stayed unmatched. CDR3: CASSYHLPGQGSPLHF. The CDR3 bases are TGTGCCAGCAGTTACCATCTACCGGGACAGGGATCACCCCTCCACTTT.

CDR3 loop: CASSVKGGEGTGPNTIYF. CDR3 nucleotide sequence: TGTGCCAGCAGCGTAAAAGGGGGTGAAGGGACAGGGCCAAACACCATATATTTT. The gene calls are TRBV9 and TRBJ1-3; 9 bases are shared with TRBD1. The CDR3 contains 18 residues. V lost 1 base, J lost 6 bases, and 14 bases stayed unmatched. CDR1 is SGDLS, CDR2 YYNGEE, per germline.

J is TRBJ2-7 and V is TRBV5-1; 7 bases are shared with TRBD1. The CDR3 is 15 amino acids. The V segment lost 4 bases and the J segment 6 bases; nucleotides outside the gene matches: 13. The germline V gene encodes CDR1 SGHRS and CDR2 YFSETQ. This chain's CDR3 is CASSLVLRQGAEQYF. The DNA for the CDR3 is TGCGCCAGCAGCCTTGTCCTCCGACAGGGAGCCGAGCAGTACTTC.

This clone was seen just once. CDR3: CASSPRPSPGAFF. In DNA, the CDR3 is TGTGCCAGCAGTCCCCGGCCCTCCCCAGGGGCTTTCTTT. The V and J genes are TRBV12-3 or TRBV12-4 and TRBJ1-1, with D possibly being TRBD1 (5 bases). The CDR3 has 13 residues. With 5 bases removed from V and 11 bases from J, the gap between germline ends came to 18 bases.